This T cell receptor beta chain emerged from a study of T cell repertoires in cytomegalovirus infection. As for the study in general: Shared public TCR beta signatures pointed to both CMV infection and a matching HLA type.

In TCRdb, the reads were re-called with MiXCR into one record per CDR3 protein. The data hold about 130,000 distinct CDR3 sequences, with more than 20% observed a single time. This clonotype was seen a handful of times. Its antigen is currently unknown. General study findings and limits: Adding up the frequency of public TCR beta families identified people who carried CMV plus the relevant HLA.

The length of the CDR3 is 16 residues. The V end lost 0 bases, the J end lost 0 bases, and 12 bases lay between the germline ends. CDR1 is DFQATT and CDR2 is SNEGSKA in the germline V gene (reference sequence). The chain employs TRBV20-1 and TRBJ2-1, with D unclear. Specimen: PBMCs, sequenced either directly or after in vitro stimulation (not recorded which). This TCR came from a human donor in good health (CMV status not recorded). Some clones in this sample may be carry-over from other donors' samples. CDR3 region: CSARDLSKSSYNEQFF. In nucleotides, the CDR3 is TGCAGTGCTAGAGATCTGAGTAAGAGCTCCTACAATGAGCAGTTCTTC.